The text below deals with one TCR beta chain. This sample stems from a study of T cell changes during pregnancy in multiple sclerosis. Clones were sequenced by immunoSEQ multiplex PCR, and TCRdb holds only the in-frame ones, with some missing. The sample shows 60,000 to 85,000 clones, roughly nine tenths of them seen only once. Looked up from germline, CDR1 is SGHTA and CDR2 is FQGNSA. The CDR3 extends over 13 amino acids. The V end was cut by 5 bases, the J end by 5 bases, with 12 bases between. This specimen consisted of peripheral blood, obtained in the second trimester of pregnancy. The rearrangement links TRBV7-2 to TRBJ1-1; no firm D call. This TCR came from a female donor with multiple sclerosis, enrolled in a pregnancy study. The CDR3, as DNA: TGTGCCAGCAGCCCTCAGACTCGGACTGAAGCTTTCTTT. Its protein is CASSPQTRTEAFF.